The rows below give T cell receptor beta chains drawn from one sample of a study of spatial heterogeneity in lung cancer. TCRdb used MiXCR to reprocess the 5' RACE reads, holding one entry per CDR3 protein. Among around 8,800 distinct CDR3 sequences listed, 4.5% to 6% were seen once. Sequencing was performed on lung tumor tissue, taken at surgery. The receptors were gathered from a female donor with early-stage non-small cell lung cancer. CDR3s include the opening cysteine and the closing phenylalanine or tryptophan. The order of the fields is CDR3 DNA, CDR3 protein, D gene, J gene, clone size, V gene. The D gene is left open where the match is weak. Size is omitted from some rows. Given values are once, few, many or a class for expanded clones.

DNA: TGTGCCAGCAGCGGATGGCAAGAGACCCAGTACTTC
CDR3: CASSGWQETQYF
D: .
J: TRBJ2-5
size: many
V: TRBV7-9

DNA: TGTGCCAGCAGCGACACCCTAGGTCCCCGGTTCTTC
CDR3: CASSDTLGPRFF
D: .
J: TRBJ2-1
size: many
V: TRBV7-9

DNA: TGTGCCAGCAGTTTATGGGGGACCAACTATGGCTACACCTTC
CDR3: CASSLWGTNYGYTF
D: .
J: TRBJ1-2
size: .
V: TRBV27

DNA: TGTGCCAGCTCACATGATAATTCACCCCTCCACTTT
CDR3: CASSHDNSPLHF
D: .
J: TRBJ1-6
size: few
V: TRBV18

DNA: TGTGCCAGCAGTCTCCGGGCAGGGGATGAAGCTTTCTTT
CDR3: CASSLRAGDEAFF
D: .
J: TRBJ1-1
size: .
V: TRBV12-3/TRBV12-4

DNA: TGTGCCAGTAGTCAACACCTGACAGGGGGCGAAGAGCAGTACTTC
CDR3: CASSQHLTGGEEQYF
D: TRBD1
J: TRBJ2-7
size: medium-sized
V: TRBV19

DNA: TGCAGTGCTTCCCCGGGTTCAAATCAGCCCCAGCATTTT
CDR3: CSASPGSNQPQHF
D: .
J: TRBJ1-5
size: few
V: TRBV20-1

DNA: TGTGCCAGCTCACCAGGGCAGGGGGTAAATACTGAAGCTTTCTTT
CDR3: CASSPGQGVNTEAFF
D: TRBD1
J: TRBJ1-1
size: medium-sized
V: TRBV18

DNA: TGTGCCAGCAGCTTGACCGTCTCAGGCTCACCCCTCCACTTT
CDR3: CASSLTVSGSPLHF
D: .
J: TRBJ1-6
size: many
V: TRBV12-3/TRBV12-4

DNA: TGTGCCAGCAGCTTAGATCGCGGCGGTAGCGGGAAAGATACGCAGTATTTT
CDR3: CASSLDRGGSGKDTQYF
D: TRBD2
J: TRBJ2-3
size: .
V: TRBV11-2

DNA: TGTGCCAGCAGCCCCCCCCCCGGGACTAGCGGGTACGACGAGCAGTACTTC
CDR3: CASSPPPGTSGYDEQYF
D: TRBD2
J: TRBJ2-7
size: many
V: TRBV11-2

DNA: TGTGCCAGCAGCACTCGAGGACTAGCGGGAGAGGAGACCCAGTACTTC
CDR3: CASSTRGLAGEETQYF
D: TRBD2
J: TRBJ2-5
size: few
V: TRBV9

DNA: TGCGCCAGCAGCTCGCCGGGGGGGAATCTCAACGAGCAGTACTTC
CDR3: CASSSPGGNLNEQYF
D: TRBD2
J: TRBJ2-7
size: many
V: TRBV5-1

DNA: TGTGCCAGCAGCTTAGGGGGTGGTGACGAGCAGTACTTC
CDR3: CASSLGGGDEQYF
D: .
J: TRBJ2-7
size: many
V: TRBV7-9

DNA: TGTGCCAGCAGCCCCAGGGACAGAGCTAACTATGGCTACACCTTC
CDR3: CASSPRDRANYGYTF
D: TRBD1
J: TRBJ1-2
size: many
V: TRBV7-9

DNA: TGCGCCAGCAGCTTGGCCGTGCGGGAGACCCAGTACTTC
CDR3: CASSLAVRETQYF
D: .
J: TRBJ2-5
size: .
V: TRBV5-1

DNA: TGTGCCAGCAGCGTTAACACGGGACAGCCCCCGGATACGCAGTATTTT
CDR3: CASSVNTGQPPDTQYF
D: TRBD1
J: TRBJ2-3
size: many
V: TRBV9

DNA: TGTGCATGGGCGCCGGGCGGGGCCTCATGGCAAGAGACCCAGTACTTC
CDR3: CAWAPGGASWQETQYF
D: .
J: TRBJ2-5
size: many
V: TRBV30

DNA: TGCGCCAGCAGTATTCGCACGCGAGGCGCGGGTGAGCAGTTCTTC
CDR3: CASSIRTRGAGEQFF
D: .
J: TRBJ2-1
size: many
V: TRBV10-2

DNA: TGTGCCAGCGGGACAGGGGAGGAGCCCCAGCATTTT
CDR3: CASGTGEEPQHF
D: TRBD1
J: TRBJ1-5
size: medium-sized
V: TRBV27

DNA: TGTGCCAGCAGTGAGAGTGGGGCCCATATACCATATAGCAATCAGCCCCAGCATTTT
CDR3: CASSESGAHIPYSNQPQHF
D: .
J: TRBJ1-5
size: many
V: TRBV2

DNA: TGTGCCAGCTCACCGGACGGATATGGCTACACCTTC
CDR3: CASSPDGYGYTF
D: .
J: TRBJ1-2
size: many
V: TRBV18